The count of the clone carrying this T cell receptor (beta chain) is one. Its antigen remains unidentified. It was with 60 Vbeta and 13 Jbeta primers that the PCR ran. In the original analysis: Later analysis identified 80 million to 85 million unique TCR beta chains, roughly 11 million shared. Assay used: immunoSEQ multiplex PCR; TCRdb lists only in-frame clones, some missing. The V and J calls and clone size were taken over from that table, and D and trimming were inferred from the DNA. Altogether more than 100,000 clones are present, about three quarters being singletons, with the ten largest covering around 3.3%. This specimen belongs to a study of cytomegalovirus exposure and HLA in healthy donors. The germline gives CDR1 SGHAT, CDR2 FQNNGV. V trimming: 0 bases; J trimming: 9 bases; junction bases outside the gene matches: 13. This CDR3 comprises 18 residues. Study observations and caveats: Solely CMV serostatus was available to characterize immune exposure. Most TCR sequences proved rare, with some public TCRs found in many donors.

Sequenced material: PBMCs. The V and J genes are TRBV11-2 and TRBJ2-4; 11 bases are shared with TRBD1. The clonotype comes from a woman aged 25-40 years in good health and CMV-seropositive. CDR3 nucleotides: TGTGCCAGCAGCTTAGACTTTAGGACAGGGGGCTCGGGCGGCATTCAGTACTTC. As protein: CASSLDFRTGGSGGIQYF.